This T cell receptor beta chain was recovered during a study of response to subunit inactivated influenza vaccine. This clonotype was observed a few times. The V and J ends lost 4 bases and 4 bases respectively, with 17 bases between them. The CDR3 spans 16 residues. Germline V lookup: CDR1 SGHDN, CDR2 FVKESK. TCRdb independently ran MiXCR on the RT-PCR reads; one entry per CDR3 protein. The sample carries under 950,000 distinct CDR3 sequences, approximately 21% recorded once. This receptor was obtained from a middle-aged man who received an inactivated influenza vaccine. Sequenced here: PBMCs from blood, sampled around 5 days after vaccination. This sequence joins TRBV14 and TRBJ2-1, with D perhaps given as TRBD1 or TRBD2 (6 bases each). As DNA, the CDR3 is TGTGCCAGCAGCCGAAGAAGACTAGGGGGATACAATGAGCAGTTCTTC. As protein: CASSRRRLGGYNEQFF.